What follows are 32 T cell receptor beta chains derived from one specimen sequenced in a study of blood T cells in healthy people across ages. Next came a second PCR, run for about 7 to 12 cycles, which used a sample-barcoded 5' primer along with a J-beta primer mix. TCRdb independently ran MiXCR on the 5' RACE reads; one entry per CDR3 protein. The table includes over 600,000 distinct CDR3 sequences, roughly three fifths detected once. The sequencing input was blood. Source of these receptors: a man aged 35 to 55 in good health.

V and J are TRBV11-2 and TRBJ2-7; the match to TRBD2 covers 11 bases. Germline assignment: CDR1 SGHAT and CDR2 FQNNGV. V dropped 2 bases and J dropped 5; count of bases not matched to a gene: 8. The CDR3 extends over 16 amino acids. This chain's CDR3 is CASSLNLATSGNEQYF. The CDR3 nucleotides are TGTGCCAGCAGCTTAAACCTAGCGACTAGCGGGAACGAGCAGTACTTC.

This chain connects TRBV20-1 to TRBJ2-1; D gene uncertain. Trimming left V 5 bases short and J 3 bases short, with 14 bases between. Germline CDR1 DFQATT, CDR2 SNEGSKA (reference sequence). The length of the CDR3 is 14 residues. This CDR3 reads CSAGVGYGYNEQFF. The CDR3 DNA is TGCAGTGCTGGAGTGGGGTATGGCTACAATGAGCAGTTCTTC.

This clonotype was picked up a small number of times. The J gene is TRBJ2-1, the V gene TRBV20-1; D is ambiguous. Between the trimmed V and J ends, which lost 3 bases and 5 bases, there was a span of 14 bases. Per germline, CDR1 DFQATT and CDR2 SNEGSKA (reference sequence). The CDR3 spans 14 residues. Here the CDR3 reads CSASWGGVDNEQFF. CDR3 nucleotide sequence: TGCAGTGCTAGTTGGGGTGGGGTGGACAATGAGCAGTTCTTC.

The gene calls are TRBV5-1 and TRBJ2-1; D is ambiguous. Between the trimmed V and J ends, which lost 5 bases and 6 bases, there was a span of 12 bases. This CDR3 comprises 13 residues. Germline V CDR1 and CDR2: SGHRS, YFSETQ. In nucleotides, the CDR3 is TGCGCCAGCAGACCCCTCCTCTCCAATGAGCAGTTCTTC. Encoded protein: CASRPLLSNEQFF.

This clonotype has a handful of counts. The chain employs TRBV10-3 and TRBJ2-3; 10 bases are a match to TRBD2. Looked up from germline, CDR1 is ENHRY and CDR2 is SYGVKD. The CDR3 length is 17 residues. V lost 6 bases, J lost 0 bases, and 9 bases stayed unmatched. The CDR3 DNA is TGTGCCATCAGCCTTAGCGGGGGGCCTACTAGCACAGATACGCAGTATTTT. This encodes CAISLSGGPTSTDTQYF.

The V call is TRBV4-3, the J call TRBJ2-1; 8 bases fit TRBD2. The V segment lost 4 bases and the J segment 6 bases; nucleotides outside the gene matches: 17. The CDR3 has 18 residues. The V gene's germline CDR1 is LGHNA and CDR2 YSLEER. The DNA for the CDR3 is TGCGCCAGCAGCCCCAGCCCCCTCACTAGCGGACCAATCAATGAGCAGTTCTTC. Residues: CASSPSPLTSGPINEQFF.

The rearrangement joins TRBV27 to TRBJ2-5; 13 nucleotides align to TRBD2. Per germline, CDR1 MNHEY and CDR2 SMNVEV (reference sequence). The CDR3 length is 17 residues. V shed 0 bases and J 3 bases; nucleotides not matched to a gene: 4. CDR3 sequence: CASSLSWTSGGKETQYF. CDR3 bases: TGTGCCAGCAGTTTATCTTGGACTAGCGGGGGAAAAGAGACCCAGTACTTC.

This clonotype was picked up a small number of times. The chain uses TRBV4-3 and TRBJ2-1; maybe TRBD2 (6 bases). Trimming pared 1 base from V and 6 bases from J, leaving 19 bases between. This CDR3 is built from 17 residues. CDR1 and CDR2 (germline): LGHNA, YSLEER. In nucleotides, the CDR3 is TGCGCCAGCAGCCAAGCGTTCGGGAGTCTCGAGGTCAATGAGCAGTTCTTC. Translated, it gives CASSQAFGSLEVNEQFF.

The rearrangement links TRBV27 to TRBJ2-3; 13 nucleotides match TRBD2. V shed 5 bases and J 0 bases; nucleotides not matched to a gene: 14. The CDR3 is made up of 20 amino acids. Per the germline V gene, CDR1 is MNHEY and CDR2 is SMNVEV (reference sequence). As DNA, the CDR3 is TGTGCCAGCAGTCCCCGTAGCGCCGGGACTAGCGGGACTAGCACAGATACGCAGTATTTT. Protein product: CASSPRSAGTSGTSTDTQYF.

The chain carries TRBV20-1 and TRBJ1-5; no clear D. This CDR3 is 12 amino acids long. Germline assignment: CDR1 DFQATT and CDR2 SNEGSKA (reference sequence). V was clipped by 3 bases and J by 5 bases, with 8 bases between them. CDR3 nucleotide sequence: TGCAGTGCTAGTGCCCCAGATCAGCCCCAGCATTTT. This gives the protein CSASAPDQPQHF.

This clonotype was picked up a small number of times. The chain employs TRBV7-2 and TRBJ2-7; D may correspond to TRBD1 or TRBD2 (5 bases each). This CDR3 region has 16 residues. Germline V gene lookup returns CDR1 SGHTA and CDR2 FQGNSA. V lost 0 bases and J lost 3, with 15 bases in between. The CDR3 region is CASSLARIRDLYEQYF. DNA of the CDR3: TGTGCCAGCAGCTTAGCGCGTATTAGGGACCTCTACGAGCAGTACTTC.

The genes are TRBV27 and TRBJ2-5; the match to TRBD1 covers 8 bases. The J segment lost 4 bases and the V segment lost 4 bases, leaving 8 bases of the junction unmatched. Germline V gene data show CDR1 as MNHEY and CDR2 as SMNVEV (reference sequence). The CDR3 runs 15 residues. As DNA, the CDR3 is TGTGCCAGCAGTTCGCCATTGACAGGGGCAGAGACCCAGTACTTC. Amino acids: CASSSPLTGAETQYF.

This chain connects TRBV7-2 to TRBJ2-1; a possible D gene is TRBD1 (6 bases). CDR1 SGHTA and CDR2 FQGNSA come from the germline V gene. V shed 1 base and J shed 8 bases, with 21 bases lying between them. This CDR3 is 17 amino acids long. The CDR3 loop reads CASSLGSRGGFIDEQFF. The CDR3 DNA follows: TGTGCCAGCAGCTTAGGTTCCAGGGGTGGGTTTATTGATGAGCAGTTCTTC.

The genes are TRBV7-2 and TRBJ2-1; D gene uncertain. CDR1 is SGHTA, CDR2 FQGNSA, per germline. The V end lost 1 base, the J end lost 8 bases, and 12 bases lay between the germline ends. The CDR3 extends over 14 amino acids. CDR3 nucleotide sequence: TGTGCCAGCAGCTTAGAGCCTAGTGTAGATGAGCAGTTCTTC. Translated: CASSLEPSVDEQFF.

This clonotype was recorded a few times. The chain couples TRBV7-2 to TRBJ2-3, with D possibly being TRBD1 or TRBD2 (5 bases each). Germline CDR1 is SGHTA and CDR2 is FQGNSA. Trimming stripped 5 bases from V and 1 base from J, with 10 bases between. CDR3 size: 14 residues. The CDR3 protein is CASSQLGGTDTQYF. The CDR3 DNA reads as TGTGCCAGCAGCCAATTGGGGGGCACAGATACGCAGTATTTT.

V and J are TRBV25-1 and TRBJ2-3, with D unresolved. The germline V and J ends were trimmed by 0 bases and 1 base, with 5 bases remaining between them. CDR1 and CDR2 from the germline V gene are MGHDK and SYGVNS. The CDR3 totals 14 residues. Here the CDR3 reads CASSEYLGTDTQYF. The CDR3 DNA follows: TGTGCCAGCAGTGAATATCTGGGCACAGATACGCAGTATTTT.

J is TRBJ2-3 and V is TRBV20-1; the D gene is possibly TRBD1 (5 bases). Trimming shortened V by 4 bases and J by 9 bases, and 8 bases separated the two germline ends. Per the germline V gene, CDR1 is DFQATT and CDR2 is SNEGSKA (reference sequence). The CDR3 has 10 amino acids. The chain's CDR3 is CSAKGNTQYF. Written as DNA, the CDR3 is TGCAGTGCTAAGGGGAACACGCAGTATTTT.

V and J are TRBV20-1 and TRBJ1-6; tentative D call: TRBD1 (5 bases). Germline-derived CDR1 and CDR2 are DFQATT and SNEGSKA (reference sequence). With 1 base removed from V and 12 bases from J, the gap between germline ends came to 19 bases. The CDR3 has 15 amino acids. The CDR3: CSARVGTDILGPLHF. In nucleotides, the CDR3 is TGCAGTGCTAGAGTGGGGACGGATATTCTTGGACCCCTCCACTTT.

The V call is TRBV7-2, the J call TRBJ1-5; the match to TRBD1 covers 8 bases. Unmatched junction bases numbered 5, after V lost 5 bases and J lost 2 bases. This CDR3 spans 15 amino acids. Germline V gene data show CDR1 as SGHTA and CDR2 as FQGNSA. CDR3 sequence (DNA): TGTGCCAGCAGCCCATCGACAGGGGGCAATCAGCCCCAGCATTTT. Translated: CASSPSTGGNQPQHF.

The chain employs TRBV6-6 and TRBJ2-1; the match to TRBD1 covers 7 bases. Germline trimming cut 6 bases from V and 10 bases from J; bases unmatched to any gene: 12. Germline-derived CDR1 and CDR2 are MNHNY and SVGAGI (reference sequence). CDR3 length: 14 amino acids. In DNA, the CDR3 is TGTGCCAGCAGACCCAGACAGGGATACTCCGAGCAGTTCTTC. Amino acids: CASRPRQGYSEQFF.

V is TRBV18 and J is TRBJ2-7; 13 bases are a match to TRBD2. V trimming: 2 bases; J trimming: 6 bases; junction bases outside the gene matches: 4. CDR1 is KGHSH, CDR2 LQKENI, per germline. The CDR3 has 15 amino acids. The DNA of the CDR3 is TGTGCCAGCTCACCAACCGGGACTAGCGGGACCGAGCAGTACTTC. It specifies CASSPTGTSGTEQYF.

This clonotype came up a few times. The rearrangement links TRBV7-3 to TRBJ2-5, with a tentative D call TRBD2 (7 bases). The germline CDR1 and CDR2 sequences are SGHTA and FQGTGA. The CDR3 is 15 amino acids. V lost 2 bases, J lost 5 bases, and 15 bases lay in between. The CDR3 nucleotides read TGTGCCAGCAGCTTATACAGTAGGGGGGGGGAGACCCAGTACTTC. Translating it yields CASSLYSRGGETQYF. The full variable domain, completed using reference TRBV7-3 and TRBJ2-5, is GAGVSQTPSNKVTEKGKYVELRCDPISGHTALYWYRQSLGQGPEFLIYFQGTGAADDSGLPNDRFFAVRPEGSVSTLKIQRTERGDSAVYLCASSLYSRGGETQYFGPGTRLLVL.

The chain recombines TRBV19 with TRBJ2-7; 7 bases are shared with TRBD1. The J call may be in error: the DNA end matches TRBJ2-5 better. CDR1 and CDR2 from the germline V gene are LNHDA and SQIVND (reference sequence). CDR3 length: 14 amino acids. In DNA, the CDR3 is TGTGCCAGCGGGATTCGACAGGGTGTCGGGACCCAGTACTTC. This encodes CASGIRQGVGTQYF.

Comment on this clonotype: The junction shows a germline mismatch at one end, possibly a read error. The J gene is TRBJ1-5, the V gene TRBV7-4; D remains ambiguous. CDR3 length: 14 amino acids. The germline V gene encodes CDR1 SGHVT and CDR2 SQSDAQ. CDR3 loop: CASGLRACYQPQHF. The CDR3 DNA follows: TGTGCCAGCGGCTTAAGGGCATGTTATCAGCCCCAGCATTTT.

The rearrangement uses TRBV2 and TRBJ1-2, with unresolved D. Looked up from germline, CDR1 is SNHLY and CDR2 is FYNNEI. Trimming took 5 bases from V and 3 from J, leaving 7 bases between them. The CDR3 is 12 amino acids. The CDR3 region is CASSPPDYGYTF. Here the CDR3 DNA reads TGTGCCAGCAGTCCCCCTGACTATGGCTACACCTTC.

V gene TRBV29-1 combines with J gene TRBJ2-1; 7 bases are a match to TRBD2. With V trimmed by 7 bases and J by 1 base, 10 bases remained unmatched. The CDR3 sequence is 15 residues long. Per germline, CDR1 SQVTM and CDR2 ANQGSEA. CDR3 in amino acids: CSAEGSAGSYNEQFF. The CDR3 DNA reads TGCAGCGCCGAGGGGTCAGCGGGGTCCTACAATGAGCAGTTCTTC.

This chain links TRBV7-9 with TRBJ2-1; D is uncertain. The CDR3 loop spans 13 amino acids. Germline V gene data show CDR1 as SEHNR and CDR2 as FQNEAQ (reference sequence). Trimming left V 3 bases short and J 7 bases short, with 10 bases between. CDR3 sequence: CASSFPIQNEQFF. Written as DNA, the CDR3 is TGTGCCAGCAGCTTCCCAATCCAAAATGAGCAGTTCTTC.

The chain links TRBV25-1 to TRBJ1-1; D gene uncertain. Germline loops: CDR1 MGHDK, CDR2 SYGVNS. The V end was cut by 2 bases, the J end by 3 bases, with 10 bases between. This CDR3 is built from 14 residues. In DNA form, the CDR3 reads TGTGCCAGCAGTGAACGAGGCAGGTACACTGAAGCTTTCTTT. Translation: CASSERGRYTEAFF.

This clonotype has only a few counts. The V and J genes are TRBV7-2 and TRBJ1-1; D perhaps matches TRBD1 (5 bases). The CDR3 is made up of 14 amino acids. Germline V gene data show CDR1 as SGHTA and CDR2 as FQGNSA. Trimming cost V 5 bases and J 4 bases, with 14 bases left between them. CDR3 amino acids: CASSKEAGPTEAFF. CDR3 DNA sequence: TGTGCCAGCAGCAAAGAGGCAGGGCCCACTGAAGCTTTCTTT.

This clonotype has just a few counts. V gene TRBV6-1 combines with J gene TRBJ2-3; 9 positions match TRBD1. V shed 5 bases and J 4 bases; nucleotides not matched to a gene: 7. From germline, CDR1 is MNHNS and CDR2 SASEGT. The CDR3 spans 15 residues. The CDR3 here is CASSRTGEGADTQYF. CDR3 DNA: TGTGCCAGCAGTCGGACAGGGGAAGGGGCAGATACGCAGTATTTT.

This chain connects TRBV27 to TRBJ1-1, with 9 bases that match TRBD1. CDR3 size: 17 residues. Germline trimming cut 5 bases from V and 4 bases from J; bases unmatched to any gene: 14. Germline values: CDR1 MNHEY, CDR2 SMNVEV (reference sequence). CDR3 in DNA: TGTGCCAGCAGTACGGGACAGGGCAGTCCCCTCCTCACTGAAGCTTTCTTT. Encoded protein: CASSTGQGSPLLTEAFF.

This clonotype was detected a few times. CDR3 region: CASSVGTAGETQYF. In nucleotides, the CDR3 is TGTGCCAGCAGCGTGGGGACGGCGGGGGAGACCCAGTACTTC. V and J are TRBV9 and TRBJ2-5; D might be TRBD2 (6 bases). Germline V gene data show CDR1 as SGDLS and CDR2 as YYNGEE. V lost 2 bases and J lost 5, with 13 bases in between. This CDR3 contains 14 residues.